This T cell receptor (beta chain) was identified in a study of blood T cell repertoires in COVID-19. Germline CDR1 and CDR2: LNHDA and SQIVND (reference sequence). The CDR3 runs 15 residues. The V gene lost 3 bases and the J gene lost 3 bases, with 15 bases spanning the gap. Method: immunoSEQ multiplex PCR; TCRdb's copy keeps in-frame clones and lacks some. Here the sample spans about 98,000 clones, around 72% being singletons. The specimen was peripheral blood. The V and J genes are TRBV19 and TRBJ2-7; TRBD1 is a possible D gene (5 bases). The clonotype comes from a man between 70 and 80 years old with acute or convalescent COVID-19. CDR3: CASSIGAVYNYEQYF. CDR3 coding DNA: TGTGCCAGTAGTATTGGGGCAGTTTATAACTACGAGCAGTACTTC.